Detailed here is one T cell receptor beta chain. Its antigen is unidentified. The sample comes from a study of brain T cells in children with intractable seizures. The study, taken as a whole, reports: Pre-surgery blood may have been undersampled, hiding some clones.

Trimming shortened V by 6 bases and J by 5 bases, and 7 bases separated the two germline ends. The germline V gene has CDR1 LNHDA and CDR2 SQIVND (reference sequence). This CDR3 contains 12 residues. Generated by immunoSEQ multiplex PCR, the TCRdb table keeps only in-frame clones and is missing some. The sample contains tens of thousands of clones, about 92% of which appear only once. Sequencing was limited to surgery cases with top T cell transcript signatures in brain tissue. Pre-surgery treatment included at least one anti-epileptic drug. The sample consisted of peripheral blood, taken at surgery. This sequence originates from a boy in the first two years of life with tuberous sclerosis and intractable seizures. The chain uses TRBV19 and TRBJ1-4; no clear D gene. Written as DNA, the CDR3 is TGTGCCAGTAGGAGGGTGAATGAAAAACTGTTTTTT. Amino acids: CASRRVNEKLFF. Filled out from reference TRBV19 and TRBJ1-4, the complete variable domain reads DGGITQSPKYLFRKEGQNVTLSCEQNLNHDAMYWYRQDPGQGLRLIYYSQIVNDFQKGDIAEGYSVSREKKESFPLTVTSAQKNPTAFYLCASRRVNEKLFFGSGTQLSVL.